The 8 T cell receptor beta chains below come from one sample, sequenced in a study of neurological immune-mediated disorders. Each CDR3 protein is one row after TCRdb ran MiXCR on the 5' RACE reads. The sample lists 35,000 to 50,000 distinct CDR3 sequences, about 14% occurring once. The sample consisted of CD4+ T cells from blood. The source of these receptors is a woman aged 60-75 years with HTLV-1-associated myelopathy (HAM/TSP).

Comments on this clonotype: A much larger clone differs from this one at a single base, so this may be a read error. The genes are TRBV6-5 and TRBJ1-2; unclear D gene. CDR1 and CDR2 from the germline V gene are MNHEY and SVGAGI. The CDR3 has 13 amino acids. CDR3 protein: CANSYPAGYGYTF. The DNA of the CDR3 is TGTGCCAACAGTTACCCGGCAGGCTATGGCTACACCTTC.

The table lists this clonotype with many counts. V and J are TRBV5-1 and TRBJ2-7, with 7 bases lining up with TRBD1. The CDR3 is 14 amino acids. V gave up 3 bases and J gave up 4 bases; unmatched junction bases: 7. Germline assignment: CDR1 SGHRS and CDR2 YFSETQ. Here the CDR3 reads CASSSGGRTYEQYF. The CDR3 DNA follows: TGCGCCAGCAGCTCAGGGGGAAGGACGTACGAGCAGTACTTC.

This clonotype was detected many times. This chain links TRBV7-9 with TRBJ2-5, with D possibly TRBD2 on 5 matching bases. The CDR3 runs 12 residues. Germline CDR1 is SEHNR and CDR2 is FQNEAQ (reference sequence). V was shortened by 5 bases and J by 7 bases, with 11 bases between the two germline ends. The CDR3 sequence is CASSRETGTQYF. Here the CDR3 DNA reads TGTGCCAGCAGCCGGGAAACTGGGACCCAGTACTTC.

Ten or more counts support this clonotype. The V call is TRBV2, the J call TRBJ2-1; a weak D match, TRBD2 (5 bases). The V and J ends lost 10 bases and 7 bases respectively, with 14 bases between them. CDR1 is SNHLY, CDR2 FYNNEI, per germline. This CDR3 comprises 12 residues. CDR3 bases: TGTGCCACCGGGATAGGGTGGAATGAGCAGTTCTTC. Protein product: CATGIGWNEQFF. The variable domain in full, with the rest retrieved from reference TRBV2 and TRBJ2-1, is EPEVTQTPSHQVTQMGQEVILRCVPISNHLYFYWYRQILGQKVEFLVSFYNNEISEKSEIFDDQFSVERPDGSNFTLKIRSTKLEDSAMYFCATGIGWNEQFFGPGTRLTVL.

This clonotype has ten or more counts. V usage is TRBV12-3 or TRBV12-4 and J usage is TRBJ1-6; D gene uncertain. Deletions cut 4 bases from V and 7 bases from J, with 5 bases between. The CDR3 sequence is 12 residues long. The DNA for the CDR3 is TGTGCCAGCAGTTCGCACAATTCACCCCTCCACTTT. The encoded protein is CASSSHNSPLHF.

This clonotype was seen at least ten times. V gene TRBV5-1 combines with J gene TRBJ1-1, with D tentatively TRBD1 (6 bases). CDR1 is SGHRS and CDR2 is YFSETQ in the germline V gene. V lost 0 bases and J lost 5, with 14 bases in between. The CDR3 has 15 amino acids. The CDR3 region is CASSLEVGGLTEAFF. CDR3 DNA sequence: TGCGCCAGCAGCTTGGAGGTAGGGGGTTTGACTGAAGCTTTCTTT.

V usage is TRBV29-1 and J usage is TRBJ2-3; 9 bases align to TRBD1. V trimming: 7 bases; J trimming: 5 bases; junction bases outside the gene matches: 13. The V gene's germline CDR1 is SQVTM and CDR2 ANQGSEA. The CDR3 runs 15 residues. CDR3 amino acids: CSATRGDRVGDTQYF. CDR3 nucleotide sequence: TGCAGCGCTACCCGGGGGGACAGGGTCGGAGATACGCAGTATTTT.

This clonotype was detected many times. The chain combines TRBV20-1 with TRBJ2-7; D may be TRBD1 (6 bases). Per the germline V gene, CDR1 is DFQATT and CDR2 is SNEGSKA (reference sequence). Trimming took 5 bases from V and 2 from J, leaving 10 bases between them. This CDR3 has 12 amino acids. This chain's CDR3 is CSAGQQTYEQYF. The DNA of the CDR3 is TGCAGTGCTGGACAGCAGACCTACGAGCAGTACTTC.